This passage covers 29 T cell receptor beta chains from one sample sequenced in a study of blood T cell repertoires in COVID-19. Profiled with immunoSEQ multiplex PCR; TCRdb holds only in-frame clones, not every one. The sample lists fewer than 350,000 clones, approximately 90% seen once, with roughly 2.1% in the top ten. Sequences were obtained from PBMCs or T cells enriched from blood (not recorded which). These receptor sequences come from a woman in her 40s with acute COVID-19.

This rearrangement joins TRBV6-6 to TRBJ1-6; 9 bases are shared with TRBD1. The germline gives CDR1 MNHNY, CDR2 SVGAGI (reference sequence). The V and J ends lost 5 bases and 7 bases, in that order; junction bases with no gene match: 9. The CDR3 is 16 amino acids. The CDR3 is CASSTGTGYENSPLHF. In DNA form, the CDR3 reads TGTGCCAGCAGTACCGGGACAGGGTATGAGAATTCACCCCTCCACTTT.

The rearrangement joins TRBV25-1 to TRBJ2-7, with 7 nucleotides matching TRBD1. Trimming at V came to 4 bases and at J to 9 bases, leaving 12 bases not matched to a gene. CDR1 and CDR2 (germline): MGHDK, SYGVNS. This CDR3 is built from 14 residues. The CDR3 here is CASSATNRGLGQYF. CDR3 sequence (DNA): TGTGCCAGCAGTGCCACGAACAGGGGTCTGGGGCAGTACTTC.

The rearrangement links TRBV25-1 to TRBJ1-1, with D possibly TRBD1 on 5 matching bases. This CDR3 contains 17 residues. The germline V gene has CDR1 MGHDK and CDR2 SYGVNS. V was shortened by 4 bases and J by 2 bases, with 20 bases between the two germline ends. In DNA form, the CDR3 reads TGTGCCAGCAGTGCGCCCATCGGACACCGTACTAACACTGAAGCTTTCTTT. Protein product: CASSAPIGHRTNTEAFF.

For this clone: In the same sample, other DNA sequences code for this CDR3. V usage is TRBV19 and J usage is TRBJ1-6; 7 bases align to TRBD1. The CDR3 is 15 amino acids. V trimming: 5 bases; J trimming: 4 bases; junction bases outside the gene matches: 5. Looked up from germline, CDR1 is LNHDA and CDR2 is SQIVND (reference sequence). The CDR3 reads CASSLRQGYNSPLHF. The CDR3 nucleotides read TGTGCCAGTAGTTTGAGACAGGGTTATAATTCACCCCTCCACTTT.

V gene TRBV6-5 combines with J gene TRBJ2-7; 9 nucleotides line up with TRBD1. J gave up 6 bases and V 5 bases, and 8 bases lay outside the gene matches. CDR1 is MNHEY and CDR2 is SVGAGI in the germline V gene. The CDR3 runs 14 residues. The CDR3 region is CASSTPTGGAEQYF. CDR3 in DNA: TGTGCCAGCAGTACGCCTACAGGGGGCGCCGAGCAGTACTTC.

The chain recombines TRBV20-1 with TRBJ1-3, with 7 bases lining up with TRBD1. The germline V gene has CDR1 DFQATT and CDR2 SNEGSKA (reference sequence). The trim removed 4 bases at V and 2 bases at J, leaving 5 bases unmatched. This CDR3 region has 14 residues. The CDR3 protein is CSATDRAAGNTIYF. The CDR3 bases are TGCAGTGCTACTGACAGGGCTGCTGGAAACACCATATATTTT.

The chain uses TRBV30 and TRBJ2-5; tentative D call: TRBD1 (6 bases). Trimming pared 5 bases from V and 4 bases from J, leaving 11 bases between. The CDR3 has 12 amino acids. Germline lookup yields CDR1 GTSNPN and CDR2 SVGIG (reference sequence). The CDR3 DNA is TGTGCCTGGGGGATGGGGGCAGAGACCCAGTACTTC. As protein: CAWGMGAETQYF.

The rearrangement uses TRBV2 and TRBJ1-5; 11 bases line up with TRBD1. The CDR3 has 15 amino acids. V was pared by 5 bases and J by 4 bases, with 4 bases of the junction left unmatched. Per germline, CDR1 SNHLY and CDR2 FYNNEI. CDR3 residues: CASSQDRGRNQPQHF. For the CDR3, the DNA is TGTGCCAGCAGTCAGGACAGGGGGCGAAATCAGCCCCAGCATTTT.

The genes are TRBV11-3 and TRBJ2-4; 9 positions agree with TRBD2. The CDR3 is made up of 17 amino acids. J lost 2 bases, V lost 2 bases, and 7 bases had no gene match. Germline CDR1 and CDR2: SGHNT and YENEEA. The CDR3 spells CASSLNPREGSKNIQYF. As DNA, the CDR3 is TGTGCCAGCAGCTTAAATCCGCGGGAGGGGTCCAAAAACATTCAGTACTTC.

The chain has TRBV6-1 and TRBJ2-5, with 7 bases lining up with TRBD1. The CDR3 is 13 residues long. Germline-derived CDR1 and CDR2 are MNHNS and SASEGT. The trim removed 2 bases at V and 5 bases at J, leaving 2 bases unmatched. The CDR3 spells CASSEIRGETQYF. The CDR3 DNA sequence: TGTGCCAGCAGTGAAATCAGGGGGGAGACCCAGTACTTC.

This chain links TRBV11-3 with TRBJ1-4; 7 bases map to TRBD1. Losses at the gene ends were 6 bases for V and 4 bases for J; bases not matched to a gene: 2. CDR3 length: 13 residues. Germline lookup yields CDR1 SGHNT and CDR2 YENEEA. The CDR3: CASRRDSNEKLFF. The CDR3 nucleotides read TGTGCCAGCAGACGGGACAGTAATGAAAAACTGTTTTTT.

J is TRBJ2-6 and V is TRBV27; 7 positions agree with TRBD2. The CDR3 contains 15 residues. From germline, CDR1 is MNHEY and CDR2 SMNVEV (reference sequence). V shed 4 bases and J 2 bases; nucleotides not matched to a gene: 2. This CDR3 is CASSSLAAGANVLTF. DNA for the CDR3: TGTGCCAGCAGTTCCCTAGCGGCTGGGGCCAACGTCCTGACTTTC.

V usage is TRBV2 and J usage is TRBJ2-2, with a weak D call TRBD2 (7 bases). From germline, CDR1 is SNHLY and CDR2 FYNNEI. The CDR3 is 14 amino acids. Trimming removed 4 bases at V and 6 bases at J, with 12 bases between. The CDR3 nucleotides are TGTGCCAGCAGTGTTGCGGGGGCGGCCGGGGAGCTGTTTTTT. This encodes CASSVAGAAGELFF.

The chain combines TRBV28 with TRBJ2-4, with 7 bases fitting TRBD2. The CDR3 is made up of 16 amino acids. V dropped 5 bases and J dropped 0; count of bases not matched to a gene: 7. The germline V gene encodes CDR1 MDHEN and CDR2 SYDVKM. CDR3 nucleotide sequence: TGTGCCAGCAGTACCCCTAGCGGAATAGCCAAAAACATTCAGTACTTC. As protein: CASSTPSGIAKNIQYF.

The CDR3 DNA reads as TGTGCCAGCAGCCAAGAACGATACAGGAGTTTCTTCACTGAAGCTTTCTTT. Amino acid sequence: CASSQERYRSFFTEAFF. The chain combines TRBV3-1 (or the pseudogene TRBV3-2) with TRBJ1-1; TRBD1 might be the D (5 bases). Germline V gene data show CDR1 as LGHDT and CDR2 as YNNKEL (reference sequence). The CDR3 is 17 residues long. V shed 0 bases and J shed 4 bases, with 18 bases lying between them.

The chain is built from TRBV10-3 and TRBJ1-2, with D perhaps TRBD1 (6 bases). Looked up from germline, CDR1 is ENHRY and CDR2 is SYGVKD. The ends were cut back, 0 bases at V and 8 bases at J, with 10 bases in the middle. The CDR3 is 13 amino acids. CDR3 nucleotides: TGTGCCATCAGTGAGTCACAGGGTGGCGGCTACACCTTC. Its translation: CAISESQGGGYTF.

V is TRBV7-9 and J is TRBJ1-2; TRBD1 agrees at 9 bases. Germline-derived CDR1 and CDR2 are SEHNR and FQNEAQ (reference sequence). V was clipped by 5 bases and J by 3 bases; unmatched bases: 1. The CDR3 runs to 13 residues. The CDR3 loop is CASSRDRDYGYTF. CDR3 in DNA: TGTGCCAGCAGCCGGGACAGGGACTATGGCTACACCTTC.

V and J are TRBV2 and TRBJ1-1, with D possibly being TRBD1 (6 bases). The CDR3 runs to 14 residues. Germline V CDR1 and CDR2: SNHLY, FYNNEI. Trimming removed 3 bases at V and 5 bases at J, with 13 bases between. The CDR3: CASSDLGGRTEAFF. The CDR3 nucleotides read TGTGCCAGCAGTGACTTGGGGGGGCGAACTGAAGCTTTCTTT.

V usage is TRBV3-1 (or the pseudogene TRBV3-2) and J usage is TRBJ1-1, with 10 bases fitting TRBD1. The CDR3 runs 15 residues. Looked up from germline, CDR1 is LGHDT and CDR2 is YNNKEL (reference sequence). The V segment lost 3 bases and the J segment 4 bases; nucleotides outside the gene matches: 5. CDR3: CASSHRGQGGTEAFF. The CDR3 DNA follows: TGTGCCAGCAGCCACCGAGGACAGGGGGGCACTGAAGCTTTCTTT.

This clone was counted a few times. The rearrangement uses TRBV6-1 and TRBJ1-2; no firm D call. There are 18 residues in the CDR3. V was trimmed by 4 bases and J by 2 bases, leaving 23 bases between them. From germline, CDR1 is MNHNS and CDR2 SASEGT. The CDR3 region is CASSVEPLGLTTNYGYTF. In DNA, the CDR3 is TGTGCCAGCAGTGTAGAACCTCTCGGCCTGACAACAAACTATGGCTACACCTTC.

J is TRBJ2-7 and V is TRBV28; D possibly corresponds to TRBD2 (5 bases). Germline CDR1 MDHEN, CDR2 SYDVKM. V lost 4 bases, J lost 5 bases, and 12 bases lay in between. This CDR3 has 13 amino acids. The chain's CDR3 is CASSSEGRNEQYF. Written as DNA, the CDR3 is TGTGCCAGCAGTTCCGAGGGTCGGAACGAGCAGTACTTC.

The rearrangement joins TRBV7-2 to TRBJ2-5; 7 nucleotides agree with TRBD2. The CDR3 runs to 13 residues. The V segment lost 4 bases and the J segment 4 bases; nucleotides outside the gene matches: 3. Germline-derived CDR1 and CDR2 are SGHTA and FQGNSA. CDR3 residues: CASSSGLVETQYF. The CDR3 nucleotides read TGTGCCAGCAGCTCCGGACTAGTAGAGACCCAGTACTTC.

V and J are TRBV2 and TRBJ1-1, with TRBD1 identical over 9 bases. This CDR3 has 15 residues. With V trimmed by 7 bases and J by 2 bases, 8 bases remained unmatched. CDR1 is SNHLY and CDR2 is FYNNEI in the germline V gene. In DNA form, the CDR3 reads TGTGCCAGCATTCTAGAACAGGGGGCCAACACTGAAGCTTTCTTT. It encodes CASILEQGANTEAFF.

The chain combines TRBV28 with TRBJ1-6; D call uncertain. Germline CDR1 is MDHEN and CDR2 is SYDVKM. The V end lost 5 bases, the J end lost 7 bases, and 9 bases lay between the germline ends. This CDR3 has 13 residues. In nucleotides, the CDR3 is TGTGCCAGCAGTCCTACGCCAAATTCACCCCTCCACTTT. It codes for CASSPTPNSPLHF.

The chain combines TRBV4-1 with TRBJ1-6; perhaps TRBD1 as D (5 bases). V was trimmed by 0 bases and J by 9 bases, leaving 12 bases between them. CDR3 length: 15 amino acids. Per the germline V gene, CDR1 is MGHRA and CDR2 is YSYEKL. The CDR3 loop is CASSQDGGTLSPLHF. The DNA for the CDR3 is TGCGCCAGCAGCCAAGATGGCGGGACCCTTTCACCCCTCCACTTT.

The chain joins TRBV5-1 to TRBJ1-3; 8 positions agree with TRBD1. Germline V CDR1 and CDR2: SGHRS, YFSETQ. The CDR3 runs 14 residues. After removal of 5 bases from V and 3 bases from J, the junction contained 4 bases not matched to a gene. The CDR3 nucleotides are TGCGCCAGCAGAGCCGGGACAGGTGGAAACACCATATATTTT. Residues: CASRAGTGGNTIYF.

The sample holds a few counts of this clone. The chain carries TRBV18 and TRBJ1-1, with TRBD1 as a possible D gene (6 bases). The germline V gene has CDR1 KGHSH and CDR2 LQKENI. The CDR3 consists of 11 residues. Deletions cut 3 bases from V and 8 bases from J, with 7 bases between. The CDR3 protein is CASSPDREAFF. DNA of the CDR3: TGTGCCAGCTCACCGGACAGAGAAGCTTTCTTT.

The chain combines TRBV30 with TRBJ1-1; D is undetermined. V lost 4 bases and J lost 0, with 9 bases in between. The germline V gene has CDR1 GTSNPN and CDR2 SVGIG (reference sequence). This CDR3 has 13 amino acids. The CDR3: CAWTEGLNTEAFF. The CDR3 bases are TGTGCCTGGACGGAGGGTTTGAACACTGAAGCTTTCTTT.

The chain combines TRBV19 with TRBJ2-1, with 12 bases that match TRBD2. The V segment lost 4 bases and the J segment 5 bases; nucleotides outside the gene matches: 6. CDR1 LNHDA and CDR2 SQIVND come from the germline V gene (reference sequence). The CDR3 covers 16 residues. In DNA form, the CDR3 reads TGTGCCAGTAGTACCTATCTAGCGGGGGGGCACAATGAGCAGTTCTTC. Its protein product is CASSTYLAGGHNEQFF.